Below are 21 T cell receptor beta chains sequenced from a single sample in a study of blood T cell repertoires in COVID-19. Sequencing was performed with immunoSEQ multiplex PCR; in TCRdb, only in-frame clones are kept and a portion is missing. The repertoire has 300,000 to 400,000 clones, around 90% of them found once; the top ten carry more than 3%. The sample comprised peripheral blood. The origin of the receptors is a woman younger than 35 who had recovered from COVID-19.

The sample holds a few counts of this clone. The chain links TRBV4-1 to TRBJ1-4, with D possibly TRBD1 on 6 matching bases. The CDR3 has 17 amino acids. Germline V gene sequence: CDR1 MGHRA, CDR2 YSYEKL. V dropped 1 base and J dropped 3 bases, with 15 bases sitting between them. The CDR3 spells CASSQGTLQGPNEKLFF. For the CDR3, the DNA is TGCGCCAGCAGCCAAGGGACCCTACAGGGACCTAATGAAAAACTGTTTTTT.

The chain combines TRBV24-1 with TRBJ2-1, with TRBD2 matching over 14 bases. The junction had 6 bases not matched to a gene; V was cut back by 4 bases and J by 8 bases. The germline CDR1 and CDR2 sequences are KGHDR and SFDVKD. This CDR3 region has 16 residues. The CDR3 DNA reads as TGTGCCACCAGTGACCCCGGGACTAGCGGGAGTGATGAGCAGTTCTTC. Translation: CATSDPGTSGSDEQFF.

The gene calls are TRBV27 and TRBJ2-3, with a tentative D call TRBD2 (6 bases). The germline V gene has CDR1 MNHEY and CDR2 SMNVEV (reference sequence). This CDR3 is 14 amino acids long. Trimming took 6 bases from V and 4 from J, leaving 14 bases between them. The chain's CDR3 is CASSLRLGADTQYF. The CDR3 DNA is TGTGCCAGCAGCCTCAGACTAGGAGCAGATACGCAGTATTTT.

The chain combines TRBV4-3 with TRBJ2-3; 8 bases agree with TRBD2. V shed 0 bases, J shed 6 bases, and the junction held 17 bases outside the gene matches. CDR1 is LGHNA, CDR2 YSLEER, per germline. The CDR3 sequence is 19 residues long. The CDR3 sequence: CASSQDLHSGAVMVDTQYF. The CDR3 coding sequence is TGCGCCAGCAGCCAAGATCTTCATAGCGGGGCAGTAATGGTGGATACGCAGTATTTT.

V is TRBV9 and J is TRBJ2-5, with 7 bases that match TRBD2. This CDR3 has 17 residues. After removal of 0 bases from V and 3 bases from J, the junction contained 11 bases not matched to a gene. Germline V lookup: CDR1 SGDLS, CDR2 YYNGEE. The CDR3 loop is CASSVGGGELYEETQYF. The CDR3 nucleotides are TGTGCCAGCAGCGTAGGTGGGGGGGAGCTTTACGAAGAGACCCAGTACTTC.

The CDR3 loop reads CASSPFGGTGGAGEKLFF. CDR3 in DNA: TGCGCCAGCAGCCCCTTCGGGGGGACAGGGGGCGCCGGTGAAAAACTGTTTTTT. The chain employs TRBV5-1 and TRBJ1-4; TRBD1 matches at 12 bases. The length of the CDR3 is 18 residues. Germline CDR1 SGHRS, CDR2 YFSETQ. The ends lost 4 bases at V and 7 bases at J; junction bases unmatched: 14.

The chain is built from TRBV6-2 or TRBV6-3 and TRBJ1-2; D call uncertain. Trimming removed 3 bases at V and 8 bases at J, with 19 bases between. CDR1 and CDR2 (germline): MNHEY, SVGEGT. The CDR3 covers 15 residues. The CDR3 region has the DNA TGTGCCAGCAGTTATTTGCGGGAGACAAGGACCGGCTACACCTTC. The encoded protein is CASSYLRETRTGYTF.

The chain uses TRBV28 and TRBJ2-7, with unresolved D. The CDR3 length is 13 residues. V lost 8 bases, J lost 0 bases, and 11 bases lay in between. CDR1 MDHEN and CDR2 SYDVKM come from the germline V gene. CDR3 DNA: TGTGCCAGCCTAGTGGGTAGCTCCTACGAGCAGTACGTC. As protein: CASLVGSSYEQYV.

The chain couples TRBV19 to TRBJ1-1, with D unresolved. CDR3 length equals 16 residues. Germline lookup yields CDR1 LNHDA and CDR2 SQIVND (reference sequence). V was cut by 6 bases and J by 0 bases, with 17 bases left in between. The CDR3 protein is CASRSTGQLMNTEAFF. For the CDR3, the DNA is TGTGCCAGTAGGAGCACTGGGCAGCTGATGAACACTGAAGCTTTCTTT. Together with reference TRBV19 and TRBJ1-1, the CDR3 gives the full variable domain: DGGITQSPKYLFRKEGQNVTLSCEQNLNHDAMYWYRQDPGQGLRLIYYSQIVNDFQKGDIAEGYSVSREKKESFPLTVTSAQKNPTAFYLCASRSTGQLMNTEAFFGQGTRLTVV.

The V gene is TRBV6-5, the J gene TRBJ1-1, with 9 bases identical to TRBD1. The CDR3 is 13 residues long. The germline V gene encodes CDR1 MNHEY and CDR2 SVGAGI. With V trimmed by 8 bases and J by 3 bases, 4 bases remained unmatched. CDR3: CASGHRGHTEAFF. DNA of the CDR3: TGTGCCAGCGGCCACAGGGGGCACACTGAAGCTTTCTTT.

The rearrangement links TRBV10-3 to TRBJ2-2; TRBD2 agrees at 7 bases. Germline CDR1 is ENHRY and CDR2 is SYGVKD. V lost 2 bases and J lost 6; bases outside the gene matches: 12. The CDR3 sequence is 17 residues long. The CDR3 spells CAISEDTGTTSPGELFF. DNA of the CDR3: TGTGCCATCAGTGAGGACACGGGGACTACCTCGCCCGGGGAGCTGTTTTTT.

V usage is TRBV30 and J usage is TRBJ1-2; D is uncertain. V was trimmed by 0 bases and J by 8 bases, leaving 13 bases between them. Germline V gives CDR1 GTSNPN, CDR2 SVGIG (reference sequence). CDR3 size: 13 residues. The CDR3 region is CAWSVLGPVGYTF. CDR3 sequence (DNA): TGTGCCTGGAGTGTACTTGGGCCCGTCGGCTACACCTTC.

V and J are TRBV21-1 and TRBJ2-5; the DNA was not used to check the table's D call, TRBD2. TRBV21-1 corresponds to a pseudogene. The CDR3 has 15 amino acids. Here the CDR3 reads CASSKVCGEEETQYF. For the CDR3, the DNA is TGTGCCAGCAGCAAAGTCTGCGGTGAGGAAGAGACCCAGTACTTC.

V gene TRBV10-1 combines with J gene TRBJ2-5; TRBD1 matches at 7 bases. The CDR3 is 12 residues long. Unmatched junction bases numbered 3, after V lost 6 bases and J lost 5 bases. Germline loops: CDR1 WNHNN, CDR2 SYGVQD (reference sequence). CDR3: CASSRGTETQYF. CDR3 coding DNA: TGCGCCAGCAGCAGGGGGACGGAGACCCAGTACTTC.

This rearrangement joins TRBV10-2 to TRBJ2-7; D possibly corresponds to TRBD2 (6 bases). The CDR3 loop spans 14 amino acids. Germline loops: CDR1 WSHSY, CDR2 SAAADI. Between the trimmed V and J ends, which lost 5 bases and 2 bases, there was a span of 13 bases. CDR3 in amino acids: CASSSGTSTYEQYV. The DNA of the CDR3 is TGCGCCAGCAGTTCCGGGACTTCTACCTACGAGCAGTACGTC.

A single count supports this clone. This sequence joins TRBV4-1 and TRBJ1-2; TRBD1 might be the D (5 bases). Germline CDR1 reads MGHRA; CDR2 reads YSYEKL. The length of the CDR3 is 15 residues. The V end was cut by 0 bases, the J end by 3 bases, with 11 bases between. CDR3 in amino acids: CASSQDGGAHYGYTF. The CDR3 region has the DNA TGCGCCAGCAGCCAAGATGGTGGGGCCCACTATGGCTACACCTTC.

This clone was seen once. The chain uses TRBV30 and TRBJ1-3; D is uncertain. Trimming cost V 5 bases and J 3 bases, with 11 bases left between them. The CDR3 runs 13 residues. The germline gives CDR1 GTSNPN, CDR2 SVGIG (reference sequence). The DNA of the CDR3 is TGTGCCTGGGACTCGCAATTTGGAAACACCATATATTTT. This codes for CAWDSQFGNTIYF.

J is TRBJ2-7 and V is TRBV30; D might be TRBD2 (5 bases). In germline, CDR1 is GTSNPN, CDR2 SVGIG (reference sequence). The CDR3 is 12 amino acids. V lost 1 base, J lost 4 bases, and 8 bases lay in between. In DNA, the CDR3 is TGTGCCTGGAGTGCTTCGGGGTACGAGCAGTACGTC. Translating it yields CAWSASGYEQYV.

This chain joins TRBV10-3 and TRBJ2-1; 9 bases line up with TRBD1. Germline V gives CDR1 ENHRY, CDR2 SYGVKD. The CDR3 contains 15 residues. Germline trimming cut 3 bases from V and 4 bases from J; bases unmatched to any gene: 4. CDR3 DNA: TGTGCCATCAGTGAACGACAGGGGGTGTACAATGAGCAGTTCTTC. Protein: CAISERQGVYNEQFF.

The rearrangement links TRBV11-3 to TRBJ1-1, with TRBD1 as a possible D gene (6 bases). Trimming stripped 4 bases from V and 6 bases from J, with 18 bases between. The CDR3 is made up of 15 amino acids. Germline V gene sequence: CDR1 SGHNT, CDR2 YENEEA. The CDR3 here is CASSSHRQGIPEAFF. The CDR3 DNA sequence: TGTGCCAGCAGCTCGCACCGGCAGGGGATCCCTGAAGCTTTCTTT.

The chain couples TRBV6-5 to TRBJ1-1; no reliable D call. Germline CDR1 reads MNHEY; CDR2 reads SVGAGI. This CDR3 has 15 amino acids. V lost 6 bases and J 1 base, leaving 15 bases between the germline ends. CDR3 sequence: CASRGRESGNTEAFF. In DNA form, the CDR3 reads TGTGCCAGCAGGGGTAGGGAGTCGGGGAACACTGAAGCTTTCTTT.